This T cell receptor (beta chain) was obtained from a study of OX40 agonist ivuxolimab in advanced cancers. Turning to the study itself: Eligibility admitted prior anti-PD-1, anti-PD-L1 or anti-CTLA-4 therapy; 40% to 50% had some.

Systemic immunosuppression or a history of autoimmune disease excluded patients. The method was immunoSEQ multiplex PCR; TCRdb's version includes in-frame clones alone and lacks a portion of them. This table has about 84,000 clones, 89% appearing once. The V gene's germline CDR1 is MNHEY and CDR2 SMNVEV (reference sequence). The length of the CDR3 is 14 residues. The ends lost 6 bases at V and 5 bases at J; junction bases unmatched: 9. This specimen consisted of CD4+ or CD8+ T cells sorted from blood, obtained in a trial of the OX40 agonist ivuxolimab. The clonotype was recovered from an adult with an advanced solid tumor such as melanoma, head and neck, liver or kidney cancer. The V and J genes are TRBV27 and TRBJ2-7, with 8 bases lining up with TRBD2. CDR3 sequence reads: CASSLAGYTHEQYF. The CDR3 DNA reads TGTGCCAGCAGCTTAGCGGGATATACCCACGAGCAGTACTTC.